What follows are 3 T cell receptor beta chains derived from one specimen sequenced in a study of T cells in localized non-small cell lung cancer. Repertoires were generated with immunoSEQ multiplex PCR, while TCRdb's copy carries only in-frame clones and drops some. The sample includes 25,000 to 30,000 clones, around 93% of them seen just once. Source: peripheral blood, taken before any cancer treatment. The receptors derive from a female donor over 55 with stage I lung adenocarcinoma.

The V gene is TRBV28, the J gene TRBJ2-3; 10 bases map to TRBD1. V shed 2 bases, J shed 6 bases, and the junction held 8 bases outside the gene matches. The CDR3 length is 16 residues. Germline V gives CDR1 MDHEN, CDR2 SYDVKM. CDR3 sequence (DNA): TGTGCCAGCAGTTTACGACAGGGGGCCGGAGTGGATACGCAGTATTTT. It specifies CASSLRQGAGVDTQYF.

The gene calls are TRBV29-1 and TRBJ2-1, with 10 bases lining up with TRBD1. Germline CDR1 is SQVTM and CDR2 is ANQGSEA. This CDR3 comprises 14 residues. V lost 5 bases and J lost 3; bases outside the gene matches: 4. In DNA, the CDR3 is TGCAGCGTTCGGAGGACAGGGGGCTACAATGAGCAGTTCTTC. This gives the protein CSVRRTGGYNEQFF.

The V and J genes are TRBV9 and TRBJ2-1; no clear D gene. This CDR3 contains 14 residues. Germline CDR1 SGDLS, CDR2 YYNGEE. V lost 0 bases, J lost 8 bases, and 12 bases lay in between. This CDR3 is CASSVDETFYEQFF. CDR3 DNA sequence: TGTGCCAGCAGCGTAGATGAGACTTTCTATGAGCAGTTCTTC.